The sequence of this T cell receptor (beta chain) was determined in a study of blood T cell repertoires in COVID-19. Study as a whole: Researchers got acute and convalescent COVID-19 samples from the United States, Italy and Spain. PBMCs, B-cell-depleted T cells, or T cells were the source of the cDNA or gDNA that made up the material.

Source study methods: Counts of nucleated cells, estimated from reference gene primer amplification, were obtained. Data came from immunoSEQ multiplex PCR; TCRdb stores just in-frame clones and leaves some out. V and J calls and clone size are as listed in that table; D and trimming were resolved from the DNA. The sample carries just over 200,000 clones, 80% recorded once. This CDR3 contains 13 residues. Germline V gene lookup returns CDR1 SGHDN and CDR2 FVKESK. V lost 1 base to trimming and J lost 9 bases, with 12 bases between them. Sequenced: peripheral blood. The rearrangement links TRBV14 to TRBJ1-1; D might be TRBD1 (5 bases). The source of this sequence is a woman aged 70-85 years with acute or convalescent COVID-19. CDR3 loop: CASSQGGRAQAFF. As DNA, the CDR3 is TGTGCCAGCAGCCAAGGGGGCAGGGCCCAAGCTTTCTTT. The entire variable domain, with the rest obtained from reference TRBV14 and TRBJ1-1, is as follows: EAGVTQFPSHSVIEKGQTVTLRCDPISGHDNLYWYRRVMGKEIKFLLHFVKESKQDESGMPNNRFLAERTGGTYSTLKVQPAELEDSGVYFCASSQGGRAQAFFGQGTRLTVV.